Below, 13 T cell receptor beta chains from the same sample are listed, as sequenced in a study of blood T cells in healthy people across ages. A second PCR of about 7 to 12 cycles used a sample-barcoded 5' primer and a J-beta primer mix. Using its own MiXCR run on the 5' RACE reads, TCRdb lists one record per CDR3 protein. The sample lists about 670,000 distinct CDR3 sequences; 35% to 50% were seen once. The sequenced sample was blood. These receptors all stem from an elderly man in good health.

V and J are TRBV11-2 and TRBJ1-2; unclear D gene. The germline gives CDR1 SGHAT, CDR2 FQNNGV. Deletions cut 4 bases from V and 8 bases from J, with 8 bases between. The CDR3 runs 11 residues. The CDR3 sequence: CASSYYEGYTF. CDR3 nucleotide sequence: TGTGCCAGCAGCTACTATGAAGGCTACACCTTC.

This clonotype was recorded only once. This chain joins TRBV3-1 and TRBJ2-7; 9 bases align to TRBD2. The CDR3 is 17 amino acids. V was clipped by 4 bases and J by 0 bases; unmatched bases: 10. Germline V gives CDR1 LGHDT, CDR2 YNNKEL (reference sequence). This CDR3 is CASSPSSGRPSSYEQYF. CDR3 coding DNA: TGTGCCAGCAGCCCAAGCAGCGGGAGGCCGAGCTCCTACGAGCAGTACTTC.

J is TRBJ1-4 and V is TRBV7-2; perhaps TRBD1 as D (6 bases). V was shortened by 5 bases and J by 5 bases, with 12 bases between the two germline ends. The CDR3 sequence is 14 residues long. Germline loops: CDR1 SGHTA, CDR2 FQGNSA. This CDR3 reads CASSMDRNNEKLFF. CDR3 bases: TGTGCCAGCAGCATGGACAGAAACAATGAAAAACTGTTTTTT.

CDR3 sequence (DNA): TGTGCCAGCAGCCCACTTCCTGGGTCAGGGGGGCACAATGAGCAGTTCTTC. This codes for CASSPLPGSGGHNEQFF. V usage is TRBV9 and J usage is TRBJ2-1, with D perhaps TRBD1 (7 bases). Germline V gene lookup returns CDR1 SGDLS and CDR2 YYNGEE. This CDR3 contains 17 residues. Trimming took 4 bases from V and 5 from J, leaving 22 bases between them.

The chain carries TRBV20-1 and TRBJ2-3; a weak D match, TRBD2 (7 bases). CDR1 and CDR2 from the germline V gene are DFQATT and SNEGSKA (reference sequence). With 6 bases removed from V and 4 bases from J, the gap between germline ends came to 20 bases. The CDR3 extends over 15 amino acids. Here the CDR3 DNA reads TGCAGTGCCCTTAAGGAGGGGGGAGGGGCAGATACGCAGTATTTT. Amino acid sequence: CSALKEGGGADTQYF.

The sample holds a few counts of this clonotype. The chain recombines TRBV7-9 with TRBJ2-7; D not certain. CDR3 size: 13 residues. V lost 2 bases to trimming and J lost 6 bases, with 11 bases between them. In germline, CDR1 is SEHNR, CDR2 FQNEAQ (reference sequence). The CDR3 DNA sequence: TGTGCCAGCAGCTTAAGTTTCGTTGCCGAGCAGTACTTC. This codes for CASSLSFVAEQYF.

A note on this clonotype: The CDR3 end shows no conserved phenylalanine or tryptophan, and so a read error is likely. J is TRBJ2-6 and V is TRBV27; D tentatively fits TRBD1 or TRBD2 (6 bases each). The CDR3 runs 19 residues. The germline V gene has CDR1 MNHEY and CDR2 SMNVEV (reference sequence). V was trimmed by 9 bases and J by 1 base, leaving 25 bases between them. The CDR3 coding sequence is TGTGCCAGGGAGGCTAGCCGGGGGCGAATTAAGTCTGGGGCCAACGTCCTGACTTTG. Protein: CAREASRGRIKSGANVLTL.

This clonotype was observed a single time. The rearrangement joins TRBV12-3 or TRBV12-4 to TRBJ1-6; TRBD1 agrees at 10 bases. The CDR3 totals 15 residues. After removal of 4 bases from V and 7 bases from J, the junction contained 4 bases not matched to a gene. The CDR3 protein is CASSSPTGGNSPLHF. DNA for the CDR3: TGTGCCAGCAGTTCCCCGACAGGGGGCAATTCACCCCTCCACTTT.

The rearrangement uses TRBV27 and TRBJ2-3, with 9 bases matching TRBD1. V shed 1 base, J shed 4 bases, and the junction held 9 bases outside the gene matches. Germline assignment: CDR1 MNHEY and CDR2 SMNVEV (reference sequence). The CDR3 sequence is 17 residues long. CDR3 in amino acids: CASSLYPSTGGADTQYF. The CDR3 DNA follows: TGTGCCAGCAGTTTATACCCCTCGACAGGGGGTGCAGATACGCAGTATTTT.

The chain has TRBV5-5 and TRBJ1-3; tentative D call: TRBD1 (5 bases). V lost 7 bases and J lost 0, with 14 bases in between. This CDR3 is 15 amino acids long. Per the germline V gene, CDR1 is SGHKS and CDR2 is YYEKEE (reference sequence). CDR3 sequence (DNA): TGTGCCAGCGGTTTGGGGGAACACTCTGGAAACACCATATATTTT. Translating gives CASGLGEHSGNTIYF.

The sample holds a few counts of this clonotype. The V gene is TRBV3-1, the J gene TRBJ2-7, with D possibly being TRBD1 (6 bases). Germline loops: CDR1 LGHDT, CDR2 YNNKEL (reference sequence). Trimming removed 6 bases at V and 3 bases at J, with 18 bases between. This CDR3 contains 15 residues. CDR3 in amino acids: CASSDRDTFYYEQYF. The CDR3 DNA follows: TGTGCCAGCAGTGACCGGGACACATTCTACTACGAGCAGTACTTC.

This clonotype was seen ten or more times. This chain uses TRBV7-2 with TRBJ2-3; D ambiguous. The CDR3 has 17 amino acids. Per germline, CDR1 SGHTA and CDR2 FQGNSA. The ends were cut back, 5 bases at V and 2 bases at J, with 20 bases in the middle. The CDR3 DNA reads TGTGCCAGCAGCATACGCCGGGCCCGCCCTTACACAGATACGCAGTATTTT. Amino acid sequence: CASSIRRARPYTDTQYF.

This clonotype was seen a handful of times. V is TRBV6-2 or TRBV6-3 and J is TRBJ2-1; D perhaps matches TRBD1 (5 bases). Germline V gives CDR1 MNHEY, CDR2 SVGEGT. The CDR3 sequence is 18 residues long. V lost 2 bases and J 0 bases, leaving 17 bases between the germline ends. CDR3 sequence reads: CASSYPLGRLSSYNEQFF. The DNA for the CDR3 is TGTGCCAGCAGTTACCCCCTGGGGCGGCTGAGCTCCTACAATGAGCAGTTCTTC.